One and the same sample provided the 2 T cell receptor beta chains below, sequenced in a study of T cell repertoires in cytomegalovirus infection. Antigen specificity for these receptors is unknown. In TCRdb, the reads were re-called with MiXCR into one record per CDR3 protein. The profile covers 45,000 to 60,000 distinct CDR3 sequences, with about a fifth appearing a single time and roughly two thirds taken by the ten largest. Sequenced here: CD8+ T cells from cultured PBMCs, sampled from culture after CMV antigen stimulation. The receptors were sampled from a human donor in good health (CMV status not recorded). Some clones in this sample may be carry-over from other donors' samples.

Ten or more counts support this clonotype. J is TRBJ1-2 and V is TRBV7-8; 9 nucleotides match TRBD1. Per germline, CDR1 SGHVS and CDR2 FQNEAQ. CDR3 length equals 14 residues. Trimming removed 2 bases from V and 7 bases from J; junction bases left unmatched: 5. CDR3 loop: CASSLRDRVLGYTF. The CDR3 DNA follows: TGTGCCAGCAGCTTACGGGACAGGGTCCTTGGCTACACCTTC.

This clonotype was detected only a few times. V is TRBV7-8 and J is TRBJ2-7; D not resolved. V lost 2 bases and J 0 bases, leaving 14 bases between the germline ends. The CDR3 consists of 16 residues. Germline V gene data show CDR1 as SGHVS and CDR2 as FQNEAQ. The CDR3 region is CASSLLQAESSYEQYF. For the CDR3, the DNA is TGTGCCAGCAGCTTACTGCAGGCGGAAAGCTCCTACGAGCAGTACTTC.